This T cell receptor beta chain came from a study of beta chain features in type 1 diabetes. General study results and limits: There were fewer insertions and more deletions at the VDJ junctions of type 1 diabetes patients. Whatever favoring of shorter templates PCR might show would apply equally to patients and controls.

Germline lookup yields CDR1 SGHRS and CDR2 YFSETQ. V lost 2 bases and J lost 4, with 9 bases in between. CDR3 size: 14 residues. Comments on this clone: The target antigen is unknown.

Expressed TCRB transcripts got sequenced, as all isolated RNA was reverse transcribed. Profiled with immunoSEQ multiplex PCR; TCRdb holds only in-frame clones, not every one. The table includes 300,000 to 400,000 clones, 8% detected once. This chain links TRBV5-1 with TRBJ2-2; D is undetermined. The sample taken for sequencing was central memory CD4+ T cells from blood. This clonotype was obtained from a woman under 30 in good health. This CDR3 reads CASSFRWGTGELFF. The CDR3 DNA sequence: TGCGCCAGCAGCTTTCGGTGGGGCACCGGGGAGCTGTTTTTT.